The 7 T cell receptor beta chains presented below share a single source sample, sequenced in a study of blood T cell repertoires in COVID-19. The method was immunoSEQ multiplex PCR; TCRdb's version includes in-frame clones alone and lacks a portion of them. The table includes about 140,000 clones, about three quarters detected once. Sequences were obtained from PBMCs or T cells enriched from blood (not recorded which). All receptors derive from a woman aged 45-59 years who had recovered from COVID-19.

There are many counts of this clone. The chain is built from TRBV9 and TRBJ2-1; TRBD2 matches 7 bases. This CDR3 spans 19 amino acids. Germline CDR1 SGDLS, CDR2 YYNGEE. Trimming took 3 bases from V and 1 from J; bases not matched to a gene: 16. The CDR3: CASSARWLAATSSYNEQFF. CDR3 nucleotides: TGTGCCAGCAGCGCTCGGTGGCTAGCGGCTACTTCTTCCTACAATGAGCAGTTCTTC.

This chain connects TRBV14 to TRBJ2-4; 13 bases are shared with TRBD2. The CDR3 contains 20 residues. Germline V CDR1 and CDR2: SGHDN, FVKESK. V gave up 3 bases and J gave up 1 base; unmatched junction bases: 12. In DNA, the CDR3 is TGTGCCAGCAGCCAGGGAATCGTGGGACTAGCGGGGAAGGCCAAAAACATTCAGTACTTC. Protein sequence: CASSQGIVGLAGKAKNIQYF.

V usage is TRBV30 and J usage is TRBJ2-7, with 11 nucleotides matching TRBD2. V lost 7 bases, J lost 3 bases, and 2 bases stayed unmatched. The CDR3 has 12 residues. The germline CDR1 and CDR2 sequences are GTSNPN and SVGIG (reference sequence). The CDR3 DNA reads as TGTGCCTCCACTAGCGGGAGCTACGAGCAGTACTTC. As protein: CASTSGSYEQYF.

J is TRBJ2-5 and V is TRBV5-6; possible D gene TRBD1, 5 bases. The CDR3 contains 13 residues. The V gene lost 3 bases and the J gene lost 3 bases, with 9 bases spanning the gap. The germline V gene has CDR1 SGHDT and CDR2 YYEEEE. The CDR3 sequence: CASSSTGEETQYF. The CDR3, as DNA: TGTGCCAGCAGCTCAACAGGTGAAGAGACCCAGTACTTC.

This clone was picked up a small number of times. The V gene is TRBV5-5, the J gene TRBJ1-6, with no clear D. With 4 bases removed from V and 5 bases from J, the gap between germline ends came to 7 bases. The length of the CDR3 is 13 residues. Germline V lookup: CDR1 SGHKS, CDR2 YYEKEE (reference sequence). The CDR3 loop reads CASSLNDNSPLHF. DNA for the CDR3: TGTGCCAGCAGCCTAAACGATAATTCACCCCTCCACTTT.

The count of this clone is one. The J gene is TRBJ1-1, the V gene TRBV6-5; D gene ambiguous. The V gene lost 2 bases and the J gene lost 0 bases, with 4 bases spanning the gap. CDR1 is MNHEY and CDR2 is SVGAGI in the germline V gene. This CDR3 is 13 amino acids long. The CDR3 DNA sequence: TGTGCCAGCAGTTACGCAGTGAACACTGAAGCTTTCTTT. This gives the protein CASSYAVNTEAFF.

The chain joins TRBV2 to TRBJ2-7, with 13 bases that match TRBD2. The CDR3 consists of 16 residues. Germline assignment: CDR1 SNHLY and CDR2 FYNNEI. V gave up 5 bases and J gave up 3 bases; unmatched junction bases: 7. The chain's CDR3 is CASSPGLAGALYEQYF. For the CDR3, the DNA is TGTGCCAGCAGTCCAGGACTAGCGGGAGCTCTCTACGAGCAGTACTTC.